Each of the 10 T cell receptor beta chains below was sequenced from the same sample in a study of Ad26.COV2.S vaccination and SARS-CoV-2 variants. Data came from immunoSEQ multiplex PCR; TCRdb stores just in-frame clones and leaves some out. The sample consists of 75,000 to 100,000 clones, 82% of them appearing once. Here the sequenced sample was peripheral blood, taken after recovery from COVID-19. These TCRs come from a human donor who had recovered from COVID-19.

V usage is TRBV6-4 and J usage is TRBJ2-1, with 9 positions matching TRBD2. Per germline, CDR1 MRHNA and CDR2 SNTAGT. V was pared by 2 bases and J by 6 bases, with 17 bases of the junction left unmatched. The CDR3 consists of 19 residues. DNA for the CDR3: TGTGCCAGCAGTGACACCTTTAAATCTCTAGCGGGGCCCGGCAATGAGCAGTTCTTC. Its protein is CASSDTFKSLAGPGNEQFF.

This CDR3 reads CASSQSGGTYEQYF. CDR3 nucleotides: TGTGCCAGCAGCCAATCCGGAGGGACCTACGAGCAGTACTTC. This chain links TRBV16 with TRBJ2-7, with D perhaps TRBD2 (6 bases). Trimming took off 0 bases at V and 2 bases at J, with 8 bases between the two ends. The CDR3 is 14 residues long. CDR1 is KGHSY and CDR2 is FQNENV in the germline V gene.

This chain uses TRBV12-5 with TRBJ1-5; possibly TRBD1 for D (6 bases). Trimming pared 3 bases from V and 5 bases from J, leaving 14 bases between. The germline V gene has CDR1 LGHNT and CDR2 FRNRAP. CDR3 length: 15 amino acids. CDR3 nucleotide sequence: TGTGCTAGTGGTTTAGGACAGTCGCTACATCAGCCCCAGCATTTT. Its protein product is CASGLGQSLHQPQHF.

V gene TRBV6-1 combines with J gene TRBJ2-1; 9 bases fit TRBD2. V shed 2 bases and J 4 bases; nucleotides not matched to a gene: 15. Germline-derived CDR1 and CDR2 are MNHNS and SASEGT. The CDR3 totals 19 residues. Written as DNA, the CDR3 is TGTGCCAGCAGTGAATTTCCGCCTTTGAGCGGGAGGAAGTACAATGAGCAGTTCTTC. Its translation: CASSEFPPLSGRKYNEQFF.

This clone turned up a few times. This rearrangement joins TRBV6-1 to TRBJ1-3; D call uncertain. CDR3 length equals 14 residues. Germline V gene data show CDR1 as MNHNS and CDR2 as SASEGT. Trimming took off 7 bases at V and 0 bases at J, with 10 bases between the two ends. CDR3 sequence (DNA): TGTGCCAGCACCCACGGGAACTCTGGAAACACCATATATTTT. This encodes CASTHGNSGNTIYF.

The chain links TRBV3-1 (or the pseudogene TRBV3-2) to TRBJ2-1; 12 bases agree with TRBD2. The CDR3 covers 17 residues. Looked up from germline, CDR1 is LGHDT and CDR2 is YNNKEL (reference sequence). V lost 4 bases, J lost 5 bases, and 9 bases stayed unmatched. The CDR3 loop is CASSRQGTSGPNNEQFF. The CDR3 DNA reads TGTGCCAGCAGCCGGCAGGGGACTAGCGGGCCTAACAATGAGCAGTTCTTC.

This rearrangement joins TRBV2 to TRBJ2-1; D possibly corresponds to TRBD1 (5 bases). The CDR3 totals 18 residues. Trimming took 5 bases from V and 3 from J, leaving 23 bases between them. From germline, CDR1 is SNHLY and CDR2 FYNNEI. The CDR3 DNA sequence: TGTGCCAGCAGTATAGGTCCCCTTGCGGTAGACAGCTACAATGAGCAGTTCTTC. Translation gives CASSIGPLAVDSYNEQFF.

A few counts support this clone. The CDR3: CASSPGLAATYEQYF. In nucleotides, the CDR3 is TGTGCCAGCAGCCCTGGACTAGCGGCGACCTACGAGCAGTACTTC. This chain links TRBV7-2 with TRBJ2-7, with 10 positions matching TRBD2. Germline lookup yields CDR1 SGHTA and CDR2 FQGNSA. The V and J ends lost 5 bases and 2 bases, in that order; junction bases with no gene match: 6. This CDR3 contains 15 residues. Looking up the rest from reference TRBV7-2 and TRBJ2-7 gives the full variable domain: GAGVSQSPSNKVTEKGKDVELRCDPISGHTALYWYRQSLGQGLEFLIYFQGNSAPDKSGLPSDRFSAERTGGSVSTLTIQRTQQEDSAVYLCASSPGLAATYEQYFGPGTRLTVT.

V is TRBV4-3 and J is TRBJ2-3, with TRBD1 as a possible D gene (6 bases). CDR1 and CDR2 (germline): LGHNA, YSLEER. This CDR3 comprises 12 residues. Trimming left V 3 bases short and J 9 bases short, with 10 bases between. This CDR3 is CASSHSTGTQYF. In nucleotides, the CDR3 is TGCGCCAGCAGCCACTCAACAGGGACGCAGTATTTT.

The V and J genes are TRBV3-1 (or the pseudogene TRBV3-2) and TRBJ1-5; TRBD1 aligns across 8 bases. Per germline, CDR1 LGHDT and CDR2 YNNKEL (reference sequence). The CDR3 runs to 15 residues. V trimming: 1 base; J trimming: 3 bases; junction bases outside the gene matches: 2. The CDR3 sequence: CASSQGTGPNQPQHF. CDR3 sequence (DNA): TGTGCCAGCAGCCAAGGGACAGGGCCCAATCAGCCCCAGCATTTT.